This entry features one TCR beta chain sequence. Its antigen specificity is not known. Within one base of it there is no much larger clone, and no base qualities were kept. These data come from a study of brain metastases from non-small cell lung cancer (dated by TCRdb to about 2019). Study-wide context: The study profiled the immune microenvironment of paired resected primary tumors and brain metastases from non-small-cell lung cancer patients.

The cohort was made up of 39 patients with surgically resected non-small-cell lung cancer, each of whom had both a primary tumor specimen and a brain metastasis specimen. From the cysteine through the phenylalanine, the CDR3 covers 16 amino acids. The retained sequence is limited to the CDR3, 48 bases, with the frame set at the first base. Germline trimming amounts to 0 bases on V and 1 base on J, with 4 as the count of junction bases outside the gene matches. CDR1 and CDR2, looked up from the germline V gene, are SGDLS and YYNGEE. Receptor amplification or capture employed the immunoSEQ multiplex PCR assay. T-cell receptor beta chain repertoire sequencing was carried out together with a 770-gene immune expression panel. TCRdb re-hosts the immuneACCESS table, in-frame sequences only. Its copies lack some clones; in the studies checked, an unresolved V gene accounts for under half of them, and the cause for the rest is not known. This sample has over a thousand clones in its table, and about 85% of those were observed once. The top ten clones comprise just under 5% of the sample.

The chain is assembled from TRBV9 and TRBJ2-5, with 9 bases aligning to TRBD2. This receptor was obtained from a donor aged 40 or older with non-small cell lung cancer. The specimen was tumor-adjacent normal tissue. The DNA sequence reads TGTGCCAGCAGCGTAGCGCGGGGGGGCTTCCAAGAGACCCAGTACTTC. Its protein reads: CASSVARGGFQETQYF.